This T cell receptor (beta chain) derives from a study of lymphopenia after photon versus proton radiotherapy. Findings and limits, study-wide: After the lymphocyte nadir, photon-treated repertoires showed oligoclonal expansion, especially of CD8+ Temra cells. Under photons, naive T cells and diversity fell while effector/memory populations rose. In patients who died, overall survival fell as post-nadir TCR diversity dropped more. Only patients who died were analyzed for survival; proton advantage is unproven.

CDR1 and CDR2 from the germline V gene are LNHDA and SQIVND (reference sequence). CDR3 length: 15 amino acids. Trimming cost V 4 bases and J 0 bases; bases outside gene matches: 1. The repertoire was sequenced with immunoSEQ multiplex PCR; TCRdb's copy has only in-frame clones and lacks some. The sample holds 55,000 to 70,000 clones; 75% to 90% are singletons and the top ten take roughly 2%. A word on this clone: Its antigen is not identified.

The V and J genes are TRBV19 and TRBJ1-3, with 9 bases aligning to TRBD1. The material was peripheral blood, obtained from a patient treated with photon-based radiotherapy. The sequence derives from a man aged 40-50 years with gastric cancer. This CDR3 is CASSRQGVSGNTIYF. CDR3 bases: TGTGCCAGTAGTAGACAGGGGGTCTCTGGAAACACCATATATTTT.